This T cell receptor beta chain was sequenced in a study of CD8 T cells in seronegative destructive rheumatoid arthritis (dated by TCRdb to between 2020 and 2021). For the wider study: At the time of sampling, seven of the eight CND-RA patients were on biological drugs. The study compared peripheral CD8+ TCRbeta repertoires from patients with CCP-negative destructive rheumatoid arthritis (CND-RA) against repertoires from newly diagnosed seropositive RA, seronegative RA and healthy controls. The seropositive RA, seronegative RA and healthy control comparison cohorts were obtained from an earlier published TCRbeta dataset rather than being newly sequenced.

CND-RA patients tested negative on the clinical CCP2 antibody test, and even with active therapy their joint destruction kept progressing. All CND-RA patients were characterized by typical joint destruction in wrists and ankles and by failure of conventional anti-rheumatic therapy. Instead of being sampled at diagnosis, CND-RA patients were sampled after long disease histories, which in several cases spanned decades. About 50 millilitres of EDTA-anticoagulated peripheral blood were drawn from each patient. Peripheral blood mononuclear cells were isolated by Ficoll-Paque PLUS density gradient separation. AutoMACS magnetic bead positive selection was used to isolate CD8+ cells from fresh or cryopreserved PBMCs, and purity was verified by flow cytometry. Nucleospin Tissue or Tissue XS kits were used to extract genomic DNA, which was then quantified on a Qubit 2.0 fluorometer. Taken from the germline V gene, the CDR1 and CDR2 loops are MGHRA and YSYEKL. Taken from cysteine to phenylalanine, the CDR3 has 15 residues. CDR3 DNA is the only sequence kept; it has 45 bases, read in frame from the first base. V loses 0 bases of germline sequence and J loses 2 bases, and the interval between the two ends is 10 bases.

Following the manufacturer's instructions, genomic DNA from CD8+ cells served as the input for TCRbeta sequencing. The immunoSEQ assay was used for TCRbeta sequencing, which was carried out at a genomics technology centre in Finland. Per the source publication's procedure: Clonotype tables produced by the immunoSEQ preprocessing pipeline were converted into VDJtools format, and non-productive clonotypes were filtered out. Any sample with fewer than 10,000 reads was excluded, the remaining samples were subsampled to 10,000 reads, and most of the eight CND-RA samples made it through. Using the VDJtools CalcDiversityStats function on data subsampled to 10,000 reads, the Shannon-Wiener, Simpson and clonality indices were calculated. To infer antigen specificity, non-singleton TCRbeta clonotypes were hard-matched against VDJdb, meaning no mismatches were allowed. Clusters with potentially shared antigen targets were formed by grouping CDR3 sequences that differed by one amino acid (Hamming distance 1). After each group was resampled to six samples, one-sided Fisher's exact tests checked public clonotypes for group enrichment, with the whole procedure repeated ten times. TCRdb provides this immuneACCESS table in a form limited to in-frame rearrangements. Some clones are lacking; in checked studies, under half of them reflect an unresolved V gene, and why the rest are absent is not known. V, J and clone size are those of that table, while D and trimming were read from the DNA. The sample yields 13,000 or so clones; over 80% were counted once. 27% of the sample rests with the top ten.

Overall results and qualifications from the work: With age adjusted for, CD8+ TCRbeta repertoires in CND-RA patients appeared less diverse and more clonal than repertoires in other RA subtypes. The small size of the CND-RA cohort was acknowledged as a limitation of the study. CND-RA repertoires showed more CMV-reactive and fewer influenza A-reactive CD8+ TCRbeta sequences than controls and other RA subtypes. A distinct set of enriched public clonotypes appeared to be present in CND-RA patients, and the authors interpreted this finding as support for a separate disease subset. Without diagnostic samples, TCR repertoire differences may partly reflect poor disease control over the years rather than being present at onset. No public clonotype enrichment survived Benjamini-Hochberg correction across the 100,000 to 150,000 clonotypes tested.

This clone was counted a single time. The antigen it recognizes is unknown. Base qualities were left out, and no much larger clone turns up one base away. The sequencing input was CD8+ T cells from blood. The receptor chain draws on TRBV4-1 and TRBJ2-5, with the D gene uncertain. The TCR sequence derives from a woman aged 30-49 years with seronegative destructive rheumatoid arthritis. At the DNA level, the sequence is TGCGCCAGCAGCCAAGAGGGCTTAACGCAAGAGACCCAGTACTTC. Translated, this is CASSQEGLTQETQYF.